These 13 T cell receptor beta chains originate from one sample sequenced in a study of shared clonotypes between healthy human individuals. The method was immunoSEQ multiplex PCR; TCRdb's version includes in-frame clones alone and lacks a portion of them. Of about 2.2 million clones listed, just under 95% are singletons. Naive-designated CD8 cells lacked CD45RO, were positively enriched for CCR7, and omitted terminally differentiated effector memory CD45RA+ cells. Sequenced sample: naive CD8+ T cells from PBMCs. These receptors were collected from a man aged 18 to 30 in good health. Some clones in this sample may be carry-over from other donors' samples.

Only one count was recorded for this clone. The rearrangement uses TRBV28 and TRBJ2-7, with D perhaps TRBD2 (6 bases). The V end was cut by 3 bases, the J end by 2 bases, with 14 bases between. The germline V gene encodes CDR1 MDHEN and CDR2 SYDVKM. This CDR3 comprises 15 residues. The CDR3 protein is CASSLRGQGTYEQYF. DNA of the CDR3: TGTGCCAGCAGTTTGCGGGGTCAGGGCACCTACGAGCAGTACTTC.

The chain is built from TRBV7-9 and TRBJ1-2; D gene ambiguous. V lost 5 bases to trimming and J lost 4 bases, with 11 bases between them. CDR3 length: 13 residues. CDR1 is SEHNR, CDR2 FQNEAQ, per germline (reference sequence). The CDR3 DNA reads TGTGCCAGCAGCCCCCCGACGGGCTATGGCTACACCTTC. Its protein product is CASSPPTGYGYTF.

The V gene is TRBV6-1, the J gene TRBJ2-3; D unresolved. This CDR3 contains 16 residues. V gave up 2 bases and J gave up 2 bases, with 14 bases separating them. The germline gives CDR1 MNHNS, CDR2 SASEGT. The CDR3 DNA reads TGTGCCAGCAGTGAATTGCGGCAATCCGCCACAGATACGCAGTATTTT. Translated, it gives CASSELRQSATDTQYF.

The chain combines TRBV19 with TRBJ2-5, with a weak D call TRBD2 (5 bases). The length of the CDR3 is 14 residues. CDR1 is LNHDA and CDR2 is SQIVND in the germline V gene (reference sequence). V shed 3 bases and J shed 4 bases, with 12 bases lying between them. DNA for the CDR3: TGTGCCAGTAGTATCAGGAGGAGAGGAGAGACCCAGTACTTC. Residues: CASSIRRRGETQYF.

V usage is TRBV11-2 and J usage is TRBJ1-1; TRBD1 matches 7 bases. CDR3 length equals 15 residues. V lost 4 bases, J lost 3 bases, and 8 bases stayed unmatched. Germline lookup yields CDR1 SGHAT and CDR2 FQNNGV. The chain's CDR3 is CASSSPGGGDTEAFF. For the CDR3, the DNA is TGTGCCAGCAGCTCCCCAGGGGGTGGGGACACTGAAGCTTTCTTT.

The genes are TRBV5-1 and TRBJ2-3, with 11 bases matching TRBD2. V lost 4 bases to trimming and J lost 3 bases; unmatched junction nucleotides: 7. The length of the CDR3 is 16 residues. CDR1 and CDR2 (germline): SGHRS, YFSETQ. The CDR3 protein is CASSVLAGGATDTQYF. The DNA of the CDR3 is TGCGCCAGCAGCGTGCTAGCGGGAGGAGCGACAGATACGCAGTATTTT.

Details on this clone: The sample holds other DNA sequences that translate to the same CDR3. V gene TRBV5-1 combines with J gene TRBJ1-1; D unclear. The CDR3 contains 13 residues. Germline V gene lookup returns CDR1 SGHRS and CDR2 YFSETQ. V was trimmed by 0 bases and J by 2 bases, leaving 5 bases between them. The CDR3: CASSLGANTEAFF. The CDR3 DNA is TGCGCCAGCAGCTTGGGTGCTAACACTGAAGCTTTCTTT. Supplemented by reference TRBV5-1 and TRBJ1-1, the full variable domain reads KAGVTQTPRYLIKTRGQQVTLSCSPISGHRSVSWYQQTPGQGLQFLFEYFSETQRNKGNFPGRFSGRQFSNSRSEMNVSTLELGDSALYLCASSLGANTEAFFGQGTRLTVV.

The V gene is TRBV7-3, the J gene TRBJ2-2; D may match TRBD1 or TRBD2 (5 bases each). This CDR3 contains 16 residues. The V end lost 5 bases, the J end lost 0 bases, and 13 bases lay between the germline ends. Germline lookup yields CDR1 SGHTA and CDR2 FQGTGA. The CDR3 DNA follows: TGTGCCAGCAGCCCCGGGGCGCCTACGAACACCGGGGAGCTGTTTTTT. Protein product: CASSPGAPTNTGELFF.

The chain is built from TRBV9 and TRBJ2-3; TRBD1 matches at 7 bases. Trimming cost V 3 bases and J 1 base; bases outside gene matches: 5. CDR3 size: 15 residues. Germline V gene data show CDR1 as SGDLS and CDR2 as YYNGEE. Here the CDR3 reads CASSDRDRRTDTQYF. The CDR3 DNA reads TGTGCCAGCAGCGACCGGGACAGACGCACAGATACGCAGTATTTT.

The DNA for the CDR3 is TGTGCCAGCAGTCTAAATAGAATCACCCCCGAGACAAGTTTCCTGTTTTTT. This encodes CASSLNRITPETSFLFF. The chain links TRBV28 to TRBJ1-4; D ambiguous. The V gene lost 5 bases and the J gene lost 14 bases, with 30 bases spanning the gap. The length of the CDR3 is 17 residues. CDR1 and CDR2 (germline): MDHEN, SYDVKM.

This clone was seen once. The chain carries TRBV5-6 and TRBJ2-7; 8 bases are a match to TRBD1. The CDR3 length is 15 residues. Unmatched junction bases numbered 10, after V lost 4 bases and J lost 4 bases. The germline gives CDR1 SGHDT, CDR2 YYEEEE. The CDR3 loop reads CASSPGQGGGYEQYF. CDR3 bases: TGTGCCAGCAGCCCAGGACAGGGTGGAGGTTACGAGCAGTACTTC.

The gene calls are TRBV6-5 and TRBJ2-7, with TRBD2 identical over 7 bases. The length of the CDR3 is 13 residues. Germline V gene data show CDR1 as MNHEY and CDR2 as SVGAGI. Losses at the gene ends were 5 bases for V and 4 bases for J; bases not matched to a gene: 5. The CDR3 loop reads CASSPRGVYEQYF. CDR3 DNA: TGTGCCAGCAGTCCTCGGGGGGTTTACGAGCAGTACTTC.

The V call is TRBV11-2, the J call TRBJ1-1; 7 bases are shared with TRBD1. The junction had 7 bases not matched to a gene; V was cut back by 1 base and J by 5 bases. Germline CDR1 is SGHAT and CDR2 is FQNNGV. The CDR3 has 15 residues. CDR3 coding DNA: TGTGCCAGCAGCTTAGGGTCGGCAGGGGGAACTGAAGCTTTCTTT. Amino acids: CASSLGSAGGTEAFF.